One and the same sample provided the 30 T cell receptor beta chains below, sequenced in a study of T cells in Graves' hyperthyroidism and ophthalmopathy. Using RNA transcripts as the source, TCR beta CDR3 regions were amplified. HTBI primers drove first-round RT-PCR of the TCR CDR3. TCRdb reprocessed the multiplex PCR reads with MiXCR, giving one entry per CDR3 protein. Of 250,000 to 300,000 distinct CDR3 sequences in the sample, roughly 14% were seen once. Sequenced: blood. The origin of the receptors is a woman between 25 and 40 years old with Graves' hyperthyroidism that later progressed to Graves' ophthalmopathy.

This clonotype was counted ten times or more. This sequence joins TRBV28 and TRBJ2-7, with 9 positions matching TRBD1. Per the germline V gene, CDR1 is MDHEN and CDR2 is SYDVKM. The CDR3 loop spans 14 amino acids. With 4 bases clipped from V and 2 bases from J, the junction kept 3 bases outside the gene matches. This CDR3 reads CASSSGQGPYEQYF. The CDR3 DNA sequence: TGTGCCAGCAGTTCGGGACAGGGCCCCTACGAGCAGTACTTC.

V gene TRBV10-3 combines with J gene TRBJ2-6, with no clear D. CDR1 and CDR2 from the germline V gene are ENHRY and SYGVKD. The V end was cut by 10 bases, the J end by 0 bases, with 4 bases between. There are 12 residues in the CDR3. This CDR3 is CATGSGANVLTF. As DNA, the CDR3 is TGTGCCACCGGCTCTGGGGCCAACGTCCTGACTTTC.

CDR3 sequence reads: CASSVYSGSYEQYF. In DNA form, the CDR3 reads TGTGCCAGCAGCGTATATAGCGGGAGCTACGAGCAGTACTTC. The V call is TRBV9, the J call TRBJ2-7; TRBD2 aligns across 9 bases. The length of the CDR3 is 14 residues. Trimming removed 1 base from V and 3 bases from J; junction bases left unmatched: 2. The germline CDR1 and CDR2 sequences are SGDLS and YYNGEE.

This clonotype was counted at least ten times. This chain uses TRBV6-2 or TRBV6-3 with TRBJ2-3; 8 bases match TRBD2. Germline loops: CDR1 MNHEY, CDR2 SVGEGT. CDR3 length: 14 residues. The junction had 8 bases not matched to a gene; V was cut back by 6 bases and J by 6 bases. The CDR3, as DNA: TGTGCCAGCAGCCCCCCCGGACTAGCCGATACGCAGTATTTT. Its translation: CASSPPGLADTQYF.

For this clonotype: Its ends do not fully match the called genes, so a read error is possible. The J gene is TRBJ2-7, the V gene TRBV28; D may be TRBD2 (6 bases). The CDR3 runs to 15 residues. Germline assignment: CDR1 MDHEN and CDR2 SYDVKM. In DNA form, the CDR3 reads TGTGCCAGCAGCCCACGGGACTCCGTCGGTAGCGAGCAGCACTTC. It translates to CASSPRDSVGSEQHF.

This clonotype was seen ten or more times. The chain employs TRBV30 and TRBJ2-7; 11 positions match TRBD1. Germline lookup yields CDR1 GTSNPN and CDR2 SVGIG (reference sequence). V was pared by 4 bases and J by 2 bases, with 10 bases of the junction left unmatched. The CDR3 totals 16 residues. The CDR3, as DNA: TGTGCCTGGACTTCCCCCCGGGACAGGGGGACCTACGAGCAGTACTTC. It encodes CAWTSPRDRGTYEQYF.

The sample holds a few counts of this clonotype. The chain links TRBV19 to TRBJ2-7; D gene unclear. Germline CDR1 and CDR2: LNHDA and SQIVND (reference sequence). This CDR3 is 13 amino acids long. Trimming cost V 4 bases and J 6 bases, with 13 bases left between them. CDR3 protein: CASSTRVSREQYF. CDR3 sequence (DNA): TGTGCCAGTAGTACCCGGGTCTCCCGCGAGCAGTACTTC.

The V and J genes are TRBV7-9 and TRBJ2-7; perhaps D is TRBD1 or TRBD2 (6 bases each). With 2 bases removed from V and 3 bases from J, the gap between germline ends came to 14 bases. The CDR3 runs to 15 residues. CDR1 and CDR2 from the germline V gene are SEHNR and FQNEAQ (reference sequence). The CDR3 DNA reads TGTGCCAGCAGCTTAATTGGGGGGCAGGGCTACGAGCAGTACTTC. The encoded protein is CASSLIGGQGYEQYF. Based on the CDR3 plus reference TRBV7-9 and TRBJ2-7, the full variable domain is DTGVSQNPRHKITKRGQNVTFRCDPISEHNRLYWYRQTLGQGPEFLTYFQNEAQLEKSRLLSDRFSAERPKGSFSTLEIQRTEQGDSAMYLCASSLIGGQGYEQYFGPGTRLTVT.

This clonotype has ten or more counts. The gene calls are TRBV20-1 and TRBJ2-3; perhaps TRBD1 as D (6 bases). The CDR3 spans 12 residues. Germline V gene sequence: CDR1 DFQATT, CDR2 SNEGSKA (reference sequence). The CDR3 DNA is TGCAGCGGGGCAGGGGTGGCAGATACGCAGTATTTT. It is translated as CSGAGVADTQYF.

This clonotype has at least ten counts. The rearrangement links TRBV28 to TRBJ1-2; 8 positions match TRBD1. Germline CDR1 reads MDHEN; CDR2 reads SYDVKM. This CDR3 is built from 16 residues. Trimming removed 6 bases from V and 3 bases from J; junction bases left unmatched: 12. The CDR3 DNA reads TGTGCCAGCAGGCAAGGGGGCCAGGGGGCATACTATGGCTACACCTTC. It specifies CASRQGGQGAYYGYTF.

This clonotype was picked up a small number of times. The chain links TRBV4-2 to TRBJ2-3; D remains unclear. The V and J ends lost 1 base and 5 bases respectively, with 7 bases between them. The CDR3 length is 13 residues. Germline CDR1 is LGHNA and CDR2 is YNFKEQ. For the CDR3, the DNA is TGTGCCAGCAGCCAAGGGCGTGAAGATACGCAGTATTTT. As protein: CASSQGREDTQYF.

In its sample, this clonotype was seen a few times. This may be a read error, as it is one base from a much larger clone. The V gene is TRBV7-2, the J gene TRBJ2-7; a possible D gene is TRBD1 (6 bases). The CDR3 spans 16 residues. The germline V gene encodes CDR1 SGHTA and CDR2 FQGNSA. CDR3 loop: CASSLGTPGHSHEQYF. The CDR3 DNA reads as TGTGCCAGCAGCCTCGGGACCCCGGGACACTCCCACGAGCAGTACTTC.

In this sample, this clonotype turned up many times. This chain links TRBV7-8 with TRBJ1-1; TRBD1 matches 9 bases. The CDR3 is 14 residues long. The germline gives CDR1 SGHVS, CDR2 FQNEAQ. J lost 1 base, V lost 5 bases, and 2 bases had no gene match. Written as DNA, the CDR3 is TGTGCCAGCAGCCAGGGACAGGGGAACACTGAAGCTTTCTTT. Protein sequence: CASSQGQGNTEAFF.

The V and J genes are TRBV18 and TRBJ1-1; D not certain. Trimming removed 8 bases at V and 7 bases at J, with 14 bases between. Germline V gives CDR1 KGHSH, CDR2 LQKENI. The CDR3 has 12 residues. In nucleotides, the CDR3 is TGTGCCAGCCACGACAATCGAATTGAAGCTTTCTTT. Residues: CASHDNRIEAFF.

This clonotype was picked up a small number of times. The chain links TRBV28 to TRBJ2-7; perhaps TRBD2 as D (6 bases). Germline V gene data show CDR1 as MDHEN and CDR2 as SYDVKM. The CDR3 has 13 amino acids. Trimming pared 8 bases from V and 0 bases from J, leaving 11 bases between. CDR3 loop: CASVPAGSYEQYF. The CDR3 nucleotides read TGTGCCAGCGTCCCAGCGGGCTCCTACGAGCAGTACTTC.

At least ten counts were recorded for this clonotype. The chain has TRBV6-1 and TRBJ2-1; 9 bases fit TRBD2. V lost 6 bases to trimming and J lost 7 bases; unmatched junction nucleotides: 10. Germline-derived CDR1 and CDR2 are MNHNS and SASEGT. The CDR3 is 15 amino acids. The CDR3 DNA reads TGTGCCAGCAGAGTGAAAGGTCTAGCGGGGAATGAGCAGTTCTTC. Protein: CASRVKGLAGNEQFF.

This clonotype was counted ten times or more. Written as DNA, the CDR3 is TGTGCCAGCAGCCAGGTCGACAGGGGGGGGAACACACCTTTCAATGAGCAGTTCTTC. It codes for CASSQVDRGGNTPFNEQFF. The rearrangement joins TRBV3-1 to TRBJ2-1, with 9 bases fitting TRBD1. V lost 3 bases to trimming and J lost 6 bases; unmatched junction nucleotides: 18. CDR3 length equals 19 residues. Germline CDR1 reads LGHDT; CDR2 reads YNNKEL (reference sequence).

This clonotype was found a few times. Compared with germline, one end of the junction differs, possibly owing to a read error. The gene calls are TRBV11-2 and TRBJ1-1; D gene ambiguous. Germline V gives CDR1 SGHAT, CDR2 FQNNGV. The CDR3 covers 13 residues. The CDR3 nucleotides read TGTGCCAGCAGCTTACTTCGGAACAGTGAAGCTTTCTTT. Residues: CASSLLRNSEAFF.

This chain links TRBV19 with TRBJ1-1; 8 bases match TRBD1. Germline CDR1 is LNHDA and CDR2 is SQIVND (reference sequence). V dropped 5 bases and J dropped 3; count of bases not matched to a gene: 8. The CDR3 spans 15 residues. The CDR3 sequence: CASSVGTGLDTEAFF. CDR3 DNA sequence: TGTGCCAGTAGTGTCGGGACAGGTTTGGACACTGAAGCTTTCTTT.

This clonotype has at least ten counts. The J gene is TRBJ2-3, the V gene TRBV28; 7 bases match TRBD2. Germline V lookup: CDR1 MDHEN, CDR2 SYDVKM. This CDR3 has 14 amino acids. V shed 3 bases and J 2 bases; nucleotides not matched to a gene: 2. The DNA of the CDR3 is TGTGCCAGCAGTTTCAGCGGGGTCACAGATACGCAGTATTTT. As protein: CASSFSGVTDTQYF.

This clonotype was seen many times. This chain uses TRBV30 with TRBJ1-5; 8 bases align to TRBD1. After removal of 3 bases from V and 6 bases from J, the junction contained 7 bases not matched to a gene. The CDR3 loop spans 14 amino acids. The germline V gene encodes CDR1 GTSNPN and CDR2 SVGIG (reference sequence). The CDR3 bases are TGTGCCTGGAGGGCGCCAGGGGGCTCTCAGCCCCAGCATTTT. Translated: CAWRAPGGSQPQHF.

This rearrangement joins TRBV9 to TRBJ2-3; 8 bases line up with TRBD2. The CDR3 sequence is 15 residues long. Germline V lookup: CDR1 SGDLS, CDR2 YYNGEE. Losses at the gene ends were 7 bases for V and 3 bases for J; bases not matched to a gene: 10. CDR3 loop: CASGGREVQTDTQYF. CDR3 bases: TGTGCCAGCGGCGGGCGGGAGGTTCAAACAGATACGCAGTATTTT.

This clonotype was recorded many times. The V call is TRBV20-1, the J call TRBJ2-1; 8 positions match TRBD1. CDR3 length equals 17 residues. Per the germline V gene, CDR1 is DFQATT and CDR2 is SNEGSKA (reference sequence). V dropped 2 bases and J dropped 6; count of bases not matched to a gene: 15. In nucleotides, the CDR3 is TGCAGTGCTAGAAGGACAGGGAGGATGGCGGGACTCAATGAGCAGTTCTTC. Amino acids: CSARRTGRMAGLNEQFF.

The sample holds a few counts of this clonotype. The chain is built from TRBV30 and TRBJ1-4; 9 nucleotides match TRBD1. V was clipped by 2 bases and J by 16 bases; unmatched bases: 11. This CDR3 has 13 residues. Per the germline V gene, CDR1 is GTSNPN and CDR2 is SVGIG (reference sequence). CDR3 protein: CAWSRTQGAIRFF. The DNA of the CDR3 is TGTGCCTGGAGTCGAACACAGGGGGCCATTCGGTTTTTT.

The chain combines TRBV20-1 with TRBJ2-3; no clear D gene. CDR1 and CDR2 from the germline V gene are DFQATT and SNEGSKA (reference sequence). The CDR3 sequence is 14 residues long. The germline V and J ends were trimmed by 3 bases and 4 bases, with 14 bases remaining between them. The CDR3 DNA reads TGCAGTGCTAGTCATCAATCAAGGGCAGATACGCAGTATTTT. Its translation: CSASHQSRADTQYF.

The sample holds many counts of this clonotype. The V and J genes are TRBV27 and TRBJ2-7; TRBD2 matches at 11 bases. The V and J ends lost 4 bases and 5 bases, in that order; junction bases with no gene match: 4. Germline V lookup: CDR1 MNHEY, CDR2 SMNVEV (reference sequence). The CDR3 is 14 residues long. The CDR3 protein is CASSSLAGVDEQYF. The CDR3 DNA reads as TGTGCCAGCAGTTCACTAGCGGGAGTTGACGAGCAGTACTTC.

Many counts were recorded for this clonotype. V usage is TRBV24-1 and J usage is TRBJ2-7; tentatively, D is TRBD2 (6 bases). Trimming pared 9 bases from V and 7 bases from J, leaving 18 bases between. In germline, CDR1 is KGHDR, CDR2 SFDVKD. The CDR3 has 13 residues. The CDR3 loop reads CATFSGAPGEQYF. In nucleotides, the CDR3 is TGTGCCACCTTTTCGGGAGCCCCGGGGGAGCAGTACTTC.

Comments on this clonotype: Here the CDR3 omits its conserved ending phenylalanine or tryptophan, so a read error is the likely source. V and J are TRBV9 and TRBJ2-7, with 7 positions matching TRBD1. The germline V gene has CDR1 SGDLS and CDR2 YYNGEE. This CDR3 contains 14 residues. CDR3 amino acids: CAGSVAAAGGEQYL. In DNA form, the CDR3 reads TGTGCCGGCAGCGTAGCCGCGGCAGGGGGCGAGCAGTACCTC.

This clonotype showed up just a few times. The CDR3 ends on some other residue instead of the conserved phenylalanine or tryptophan, so this is likely a read error. The rearrangement links TRBV29-1 to TRBJ1-1; the D is unclear. The V end lost 7 bases, the J end lost 0 bases, and 9 bases lay between the germline ends. Germline V gene lookup returns CDR1 SQVTM and CDR2 ANQGSEA. The CDR3 is 12 residues long. CDR3 in DNA: TGCAGCGCGTGGGGTCTGAACACTGAAGCTTTCCTT. Translation: CSAWGLNTEAFL.

This clonotype was recorded many times. This chain connects TRBV28 to TRBJ2-7, with 9 nucleotides matching TRBD1. Germline V CDR1 and CDR2: MDHEN, SYDVKM. Trimming at V came to 2 bases and at J to 3 bases, leaving 5 bases not matched to a gene. The CDR3 length is 15 residues. The CDR3: CASSLTGGRIYEQYF. CDR3 nucleotides: TGTGCCAGCAGTTTAACAGGGGGCCGGATCTACGAGCAGTACTTC. The full variable domain, with the rest looked up from reference TRBV28 and TRBJ2-7, is DVKVTQSSRYLVKRTGEKVFLECVQDMDHENMFWYRQDPGLGLRLIYFSYDVKMKEKGDIPEGYSVSREKKERFSLILESASTNQTSMYLCASSLTGGRIYEQYFGPGTRLTVT.